What follows describes a single T cell receptor (beta chain). The target antigen is unknown. The data stem from a study of shared clonotypes between healthy human individuals. Study-level results: Collection of samples was limited to blood; tissue repertoires likely differ.

Assay execution took place at the deep level. Assay used: immunoSEQ multiplex PCR; TCRdb lists only in-frame clones, some missing. The repertoire consists of roughly 500,000 clones, with 70% to 80% occurring once and the leading ten covering 10% to 15%. The ends were cut back, 0 bases at V and 3 bases at J, with 6 bases in the middle. Germline loops: CDR1 LNHNV, CDR2 YYDKDF (reference sequence). The CDR3 totals 15 residues. The chain joins TRBV15 to TRBJ2-6; D is ambiguous. The clonotype comes from a woman aged 35 to 49 in good health. Some clones in this sample may be carry-over from other donors' samples. The sample was PBMCs. This CDR3 is CATSRENYGANVLTF. The CDR3 nucleotides are TGTGCCACCAGCAGAGAGAATTATGGGGCCAACGTCCTGACTTTC. Filled out from reference TRBV15 and TRBJ2-6, the complete variable domain reads DAMVIQNPRYQVTQFGKPVTLSCSQTLNHNVMYWYQQKSSQAPKLLFHYYDKDFNNEADTPDNFQSRRPNTSFCFLDIRSPGLGDTAMYLCATSRENYGANVLTFGAGSRLTVL.